This T cell receptor (beta chain) stems from a study of glioma-infiltrating T cells after dendritic cell vaccination. Sequenced by immunoSEQ multiplex PCR; TCRdb stores in-frame clones only, minus some. The data show some 90,000 clones, approximately 80% seen once. Sample time point: after dendritic cell vaccination, including at tumor progression/relapse. Source: blood, taken after dendritic cell vaccination. This clonotype originated in a human donor with glioblastoma.

The CDR3 sequence is CASSYEGGGGNTIYF. In DNA form, the CDR3 reads TGTGCCAGCAGTTATGAGGGTGGAGGGGGAAACACCATATATTTT. The V call is TRBV6-5, the J call TRBJ1-3; D gene ambiguous. Germline V gives CDR1 MNHEY, CDR2 SVGAGI. Trimming pared 3 bases from V and 4 bases from J, leaving 13 bases between. The CDR3 contains 15 residues.